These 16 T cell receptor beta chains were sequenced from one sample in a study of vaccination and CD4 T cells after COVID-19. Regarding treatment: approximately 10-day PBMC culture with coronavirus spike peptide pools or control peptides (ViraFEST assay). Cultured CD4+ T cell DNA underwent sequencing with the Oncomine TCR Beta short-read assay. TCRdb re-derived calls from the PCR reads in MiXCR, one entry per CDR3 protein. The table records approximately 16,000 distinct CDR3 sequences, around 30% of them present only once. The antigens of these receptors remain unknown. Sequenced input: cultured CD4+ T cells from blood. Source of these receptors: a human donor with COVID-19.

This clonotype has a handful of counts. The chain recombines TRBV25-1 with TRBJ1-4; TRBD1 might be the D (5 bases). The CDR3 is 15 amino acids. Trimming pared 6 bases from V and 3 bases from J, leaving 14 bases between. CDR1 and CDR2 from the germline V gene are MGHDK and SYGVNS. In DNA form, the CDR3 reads TGTGCCAGCAGCCCCCTGGGGGGAGCTAATGAAAAACTGTTTTTT. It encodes CASSPLGGANEKLFF.

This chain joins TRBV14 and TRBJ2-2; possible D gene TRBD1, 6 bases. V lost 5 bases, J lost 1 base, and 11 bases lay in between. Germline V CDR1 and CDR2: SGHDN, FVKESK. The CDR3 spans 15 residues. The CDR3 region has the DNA TGTGCCAGCAGCACTCGGACAGTGAACACCGGGGAGCTGTTTTTT. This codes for CASSTRTVNTGELFF.

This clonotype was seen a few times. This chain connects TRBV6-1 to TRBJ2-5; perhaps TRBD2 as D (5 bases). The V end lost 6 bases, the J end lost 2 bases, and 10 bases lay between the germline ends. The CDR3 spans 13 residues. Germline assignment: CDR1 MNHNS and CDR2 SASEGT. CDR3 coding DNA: TGTGCCAGCAGCCGCGGACTTCAAGAGACCCAGTACTTC. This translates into CASSRGLQETQYF.

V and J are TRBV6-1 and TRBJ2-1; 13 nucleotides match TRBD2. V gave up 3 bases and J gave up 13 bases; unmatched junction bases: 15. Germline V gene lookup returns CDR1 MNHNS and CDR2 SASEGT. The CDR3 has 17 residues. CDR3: CASSENRNPGLAGQQFF. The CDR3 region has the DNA TGTGCCAGCAGTGAGAACCGGAACCCGGGACTAGCGGGGCAACAGTTCTTC.

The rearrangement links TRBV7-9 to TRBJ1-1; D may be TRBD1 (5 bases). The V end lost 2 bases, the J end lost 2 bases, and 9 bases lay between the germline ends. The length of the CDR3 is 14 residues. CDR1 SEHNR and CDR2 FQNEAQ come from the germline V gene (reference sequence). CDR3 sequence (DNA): TGTGCCAGCAGCTTATATGGGGACAACACTGAAGCTTTCTTT. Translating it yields CASSLYGDNTEAFF.

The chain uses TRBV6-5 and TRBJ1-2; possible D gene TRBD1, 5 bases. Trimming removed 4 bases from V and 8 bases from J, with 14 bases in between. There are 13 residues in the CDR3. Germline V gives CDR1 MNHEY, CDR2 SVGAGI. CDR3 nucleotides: TGTGCCAGCAGTTCCGAGGTGGGGGGGGGCTACACCTTC. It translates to CASSSEVGGGYTF.

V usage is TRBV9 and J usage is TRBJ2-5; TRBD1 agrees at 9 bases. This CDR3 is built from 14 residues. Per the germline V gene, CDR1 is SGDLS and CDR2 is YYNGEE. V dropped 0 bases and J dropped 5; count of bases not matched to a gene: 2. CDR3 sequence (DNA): TGTGCCAGCAGCGTAGGGGGACAGGGTGAGACCCAGTACTTC. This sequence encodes CASSVGGQGETQYF.

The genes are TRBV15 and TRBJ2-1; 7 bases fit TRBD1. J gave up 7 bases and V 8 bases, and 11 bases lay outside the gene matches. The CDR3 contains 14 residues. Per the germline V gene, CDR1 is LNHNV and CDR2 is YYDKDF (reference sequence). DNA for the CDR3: TGTGCCACCGGTTCTGGCAGGGGGAATAATGAGCAGTTCTTC. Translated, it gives CATGSGRGNNEQFF. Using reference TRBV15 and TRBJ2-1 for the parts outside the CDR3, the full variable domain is DAMVIQNPRYQVTQFGKPVTLSCSQTLNHNVMYWYQQKSSQAPKLLFHYYDKDFNNEADTPDNFQSRRPNTSFCFLDIRSPGLGDTAMYLCATGSGRGNNEQFFGPGTRLTVL.

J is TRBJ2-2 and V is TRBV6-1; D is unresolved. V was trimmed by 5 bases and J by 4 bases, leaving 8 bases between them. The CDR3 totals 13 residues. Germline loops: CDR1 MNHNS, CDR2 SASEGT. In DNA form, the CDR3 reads TGTGCCAGCAGTCAACACAGCACCGGGGAGCTGTTTTTT. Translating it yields CASSQHSTGELFF.

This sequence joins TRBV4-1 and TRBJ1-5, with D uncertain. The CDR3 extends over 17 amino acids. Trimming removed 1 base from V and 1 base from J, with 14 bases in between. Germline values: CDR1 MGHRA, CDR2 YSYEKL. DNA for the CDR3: TGCGCCAGCAGCCAAGTGGTTTCGAGGCGAAGCAATCAGCCCCAGCATTTT. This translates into CASSQVVSRRSNQPQHF.

The CDR3 DNA sequence: TGTGCCAGCAGTCAAACTCTGGAGTATCAGCCCCAGCATTTT. Translating gives CASSQTLEYQPQHF. The genes are TRBV27 and TRBJ1-5; no reliable D call. Germline V lookup: CDR1 MNHEY, CDR2 SMNVEV (reference sequence). The CDR3 totals 14 residues. V lost 5 bases, J lost 5 bases, and 13 bases lay in between.

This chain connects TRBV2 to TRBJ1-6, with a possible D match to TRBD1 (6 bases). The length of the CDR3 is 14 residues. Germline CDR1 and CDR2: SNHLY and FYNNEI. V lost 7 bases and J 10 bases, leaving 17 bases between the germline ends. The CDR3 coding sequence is TGTGCCAGCAAGGGGTGGGCAGGGGAATCACCCCTCCACTTT. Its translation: CASKGWAGESPLHF.

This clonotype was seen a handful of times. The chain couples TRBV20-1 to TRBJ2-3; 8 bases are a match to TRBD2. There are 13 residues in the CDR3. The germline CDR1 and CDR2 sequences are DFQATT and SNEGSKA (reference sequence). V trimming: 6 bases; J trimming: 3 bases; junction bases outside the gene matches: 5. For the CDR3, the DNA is TGCAGTGCACGGGCGGGGGGAACAGATACGCAGTATTTT. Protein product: CSARAGGTDTQYF.

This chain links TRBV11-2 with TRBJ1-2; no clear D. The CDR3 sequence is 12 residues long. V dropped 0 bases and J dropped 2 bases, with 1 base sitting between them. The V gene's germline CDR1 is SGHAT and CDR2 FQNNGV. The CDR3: CASSLDNYGYTF. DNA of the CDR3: TGTGCCAGCAGCTTAGACAACTATGGCTACACCTTC.

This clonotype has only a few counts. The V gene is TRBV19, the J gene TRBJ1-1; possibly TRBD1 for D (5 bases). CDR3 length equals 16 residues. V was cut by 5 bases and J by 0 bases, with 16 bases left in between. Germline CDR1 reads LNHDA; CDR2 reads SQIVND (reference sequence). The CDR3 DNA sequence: TGTGCCAGTAGTCCGGGGACCGGGACCTTGAACACTGAAGCTTTCTTT. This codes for CASSPGTGTLNTEAFF.

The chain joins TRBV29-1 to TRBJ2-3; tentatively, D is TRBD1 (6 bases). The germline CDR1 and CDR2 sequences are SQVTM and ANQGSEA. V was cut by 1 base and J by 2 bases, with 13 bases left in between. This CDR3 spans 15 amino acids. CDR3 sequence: CSVEGNRVFTDTQYF. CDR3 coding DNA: TGCAGCGTTGAAGGCAACAGGGTCTTCACAGATACGCAGTATTTT.